Listed below are T cell receptor beta chains from one sample, sequenced in a study of beta chain features in type 1 diabetes. TCRdb keeps only in-frame clones here, not all; method: immunoSEQ multiplex PCR. The sample yields a few hundred thousand clones, 25% to 30% seen once. Specimen: central memory CD4+ T cells from blood. Receptor source: a man aged 25 to 40 in good health. The CDR3 runs from the conserved cysteine through the conserved F or W. Fields, in order: clone size, J gene, D gene, V gene, CDR3 DNA, CDR3 protein. A D gene is named only where the DNA matches it firmly. Size is omitted from some rows. Given values are once, few, many or a class for expanded clones.

clone size: NA; J gene: TRBJ2-5; D gene: NA; V gene: TRBV7-2; CDR3 DNA: TGTGCCAGCAGCTTAGCGGCGACCCAGTACTTC; CDR3 protein: CASSLAATQYF
clone size: NA; J gene: TRBJ1-1; D gene: TRBD1; V gene: TRBV6-5; CDR3 DNA: TGTGCCAGCAGTTCCCACAGGGACAGCACTGAAGCTTTCTTT; CDR3 protein: CASSSHRDSTEAFF
clone size: NA; J gene: TRBJ2-3; D gene: NA; V gene: TRBV19; CDR3 DNA: TGTGCCAGTAGTTCCAGGCCTGGAGATACGCAGTATTTT; CDR3 protein: CASSSRPGDTQYF
clone size: NA; J gene: TRBJ2-7; D gene: TRBD2; V gene: TRBV7-9; CDR3 DNA: TGTGCCAGCAGCTCGGTAGCGGGCGCCACCTACGAGCAGTACTTC; CDR3 protein: CASSSVAGATYEQYF
clone size: NA; J gene: TRBJ2-7; D gene: NA; V gene: TRBV7-8; CDR3 DNA: TGTGCCAGCAGCTTAGTGGCAGGGTCCTACGAGCAGTACTTC; CDR3 protein: CASSLVAGSYEQYF
clone size: NA; J gene: TRBJ2-7; D gene: NA; V gene: TRBV6-5; CDR3 DNA: TGTGCCAGCAGTTACCGGGACGGGGGAGCCTACGAGCAGTACTTC; CDR3 protein: CASSYRDGGAYEQYF
clone size: NA; J gene: TRBJ2-7; D gene: NA; V gene: TRBV7-2; CDR3 DNA: TGTGCCAGCAGCCCACCCTCCGACCGGGAGCAGTACTTC; CDR3 protein: CASSPPSDREQYF
clone size: few; J gene: TRBJ2-1; D gene: NA; V gene: TRBV5-6; CDR3 DNA: TGTGCCAGCAGCTTGTTCACAGACAATGAGCAGTTCTTC; CDR3 protein: CASSLFTDNEQFF
clone size: few; J gene: TRBJ1-6; D gene: NA; V gene: TRBV29-1; CDR3 DNA: TGCAGCGTGCGGGAGGGGGATTCACCCCTCCACTTT; CDR3 protein: CSVREGDSPLHF
clone size: few; J gene: TRBJ2-3; D gene: NA; V gene: TRBV30; CDR3 DNA: TGTGCCTGGGGCGCGGGGATTACTAGCACAGATACGCAGTATTTT; CDR3 protein: CAWGAGITSTDTQYF
clone size: NA; J gene: TRBJ2-5; D gene: NA; V gene: TRBV30; CDR3 DNA: TGTGCCTGGAGTTTTTCAGGGCCGAGAGAGACCCAGTACTTC; CDR3 protein: CAWSFSGPRETQYF
clone size: NA; J gene: TRBJ1-2; D gene: NA; V gene: TRBV30; CDR3 DNA: TGTGCCTGGAGCGACCGAAACTATGGCTACACCTTC; CDR3 protein: CAWSDRNYGYTF
clone size: NA; J gene: TRBJ2-3; D gene: TRBD2; V gene: TRBV30; CDR3 DNA: TGTGCCTGGAAAAGTGGGGCTAGCGGGATCACAGATACGCAGTATTTT; CDR3 protein: CAWKSGASGITDTQYF
clone size: many; J gene: TRBJ2-5; D gene: NA; V gene: TRBV21-1; CDR3 DNA: TGTGCCAGCAGCCCCGACCGCCAGCAAGAGACCCAGTACTTC; CDR3 protein: CASSPDRQQETQYF
clone size: few; J gene: TRBJ2-7; D gene: TRBD2; V gene: TRBV4-3; CDR3 DNA: TGCGCCAGCAGCCAAGATGGCGGAGGTGGGCGGGAGGCCACGTACGAGCAGTACTTC; CDR3 protein: CASSQDGGGGREATYEQYF
clone size: NA; J gene: TRBJ2-7; D gene: NA; V gene: TRBV6-1; CDR3 DNA: TGTGCCAGCAGTGAAGGCAGGGGAGGACCCTACGAGCAGTACTTC; CDR3 protein: CASSEGRGGPYEQYF
clone size: few; J gene: TRBJ2-1; D gene: NA; V gene: TRBV11-2; CDR3 DNA: TGTGCCAGCAGCCCGGGGTCCTCCAACAATGAGCAGTTCTTC; CDR3 protein: CASSPGSSNNEQFF
clone size: NA; J gene: TRBJ1-1; D gene: NA; V gene: TRBV11-2; CDR3 DNA: TGTGCCAGCAGCTTAGCAAGGGGTAGGATGAACACTGAAGCTTTCTTT; CDR3 protein: CASSLARGRMNTEAFF
clone size: NA; J gene: TRBJ2-1; D gene: TRBD2; V gene: TRBV9; CDR3 DNA: TGTGCCAGCGGCGCGGGAGTCAATGAGCAGTTCTTC; CDR3 protein: CASGAGVNEQFF
clone size: once; J gene: TRBJ2-2; D gene: NA; V gene: TRBV9; CDR3 DNA: TGTGCCAGCAGCGTAATAGGCGTCGGGGAGCTGTTTTTT; CDR3 protein: CASSVIGVGELFF
clone size: NA; J gene: TRBJ2-1; D gene: NA; V gene: TRBV15; CDR3 DNA: TGTGCCACCAACGGGAGCTCCTACAATGAGCAGTTCTTC; CDR3 protein: CATNGSSYNEQFF
clone size: many; J gene: TRBJ2-1; D gene: NA; V gene: TRBV7-2; CDR3 DNA: TGTGCCAGCAGCTTAGCGGGTCCCCGGGACAATGAGCAGTTCTTC; CDR3 protein: CASSLAGPRDNEQFF
clone size: few; J gene: TRBJ1-2; D gene: TRBD1; V gene: TRBV6-6; CDR3 DNA: TGTGCCAGCAGTCCGGGACAGGGGTTTGGCTACACCTTC; CDR3 protein: CASSPGQGFGYTF
clone size: NA; J gene: TRBJ2-5; D gene: TRBD2; V gene: TRBV6-6; CDR3 DNA: TGTGCCAGCAGCCAAGGACTAGCGGGGTCGGGAGAGACCCAGTACTTC; CDR3 protein: CASSQGLAGSGETQYF
clone size: few; J gene: TRBJ2-1; D gene: TRBD2; V gene: TRBV5-1; CDR3 DNA: TGCGCCAGCAGCTTGAACGCGGGGGGCTACAATGAGCAGTTCTTC; CDR3 protein: CASSLNAGGYNEQFF
clone size: few; J gene: TRBJ1-3; D gene: TRBD1; V gene: TRBV7-9; CDR3 DNA: TGTGCCAGCAGCAGGGGGCTGGGAAACACCATATATTTT; CDR3 protein: CASSRGLGNTIYF
clone size: NA; J gene: TRBJ2-7; D gene: NA; V gene: TRBV25-1; CDR3 DNA: TGTGCCAGCAGTGTTCCAGGGGGGTTGTACGAGCAGTACTTC; CDR3 protein: CASSVPGGLYEQYF
clone size: NA; J gene: TRBJ2-3; D gene: TRBD1; V gene: TRBV7-9; CDR3 DNA: TGTGCCAGCAGCAGGGACAGGGTGGGGACGCAGTATTTT; CDR3 protein: CASSRDRVGTQYF
clone size: NA; J gene: TRBJ1-2; D gene: NA; V gene: TRBV2; CDR3 DNA: TGTGCCAGCAGTCACTTATCGGAATCGGGCGGCTACACCTTC; CDR3 protein: CASSHLSESGGYTF
clone size: few; J gene: TRBJ2-1; D gene: NA; V gene: TRBV29-1; CDR3 DNA: TGCAGCGTTGCTCGGGAGCTCGACAATGAGCAGTTCTTC; CDR3 protein: CSVARELDNEQFF